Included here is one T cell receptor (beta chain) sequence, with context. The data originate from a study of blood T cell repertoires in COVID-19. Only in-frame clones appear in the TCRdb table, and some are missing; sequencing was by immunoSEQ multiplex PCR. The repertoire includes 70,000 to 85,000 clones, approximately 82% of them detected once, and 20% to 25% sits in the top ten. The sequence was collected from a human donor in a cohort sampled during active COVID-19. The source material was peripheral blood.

The CDR3 spells CASSDGTGDTGELFF. The CDR3 DNA reads TGTGCCAGCAGTGACGGGACAGGGGACACCGGGGAGCTGTTTTTT. The chain links TRBV6-6 to TRBJ2-2; 10 bases align to TRBD1. The CDR3 is 15 amino acids. Germline V gene data show CDR1 as MNHNY and CDR2 as SVGAGI (reference sequence). V trimming: 5 bases; J trimming: 3 bases; junction bases outside the gene matches: 3.